This TCR beta chain was sequenced in a study of human T cells and chemical hapten exposure. Study-level background: There were per-sample TCR yield variations, arising mainly from small pooled library volume differences.

TCRdb reprocessed the RACE reads via MiXCR and lists one record per CDR3 protein. The sample shows over 95,000 distinct CDR3 sequences, roughly 12% of them seen only once. This clonotype showed up many times. The time point was: patch test 1, 2 weeks after DPC sensitization. The treatment was: therapeutic diphenylcyclopropenone sensitization with weekly scalp DPC. Unfractionated whole blood was the source from which total RNA was extracted. Germline V gene sequence: CDR1 LNHDA, CDR2 SQIVND (reference sequence). Trimming removed 3 bases at V and 3 bases at J, with 9 bases between. The CDR3 is made up of 14 amino acids.

The input for sequencing was whole blood, taken in connection with sensitization to the hapten diphenylcyclopropenone (DPC). This clonotype originated in a woman between 35 and 50 years old with alopecia areata. Some clones in this sample may be carry-over from other donors' samples. This chain joins TRBV19 and TRBJ1-5, with D possibly matching TRBD1 (5 bases). The CDR3 nucleotides read TGTGCCAGTAGTATTCGACAGACCAATCAGCCCCAGCATTTT. It is translated as CASSIRQTNQPQHF. The full variable domain, with the rest looked up from reference TRBV19 and TRBJ1-5, is DGGITQSPKYLFRKEGQNVTLSCEQNLNHDAMYWYRQDPGQGLRLIYYSQIVNDFQKGDIAEGYSVSREKKESFPLTVTSAQKNPTAFYLCASSIRQTNQPQHFGDGTRLSIL.